This TCR beta chain is from a study of memory CD4+ T cells and cytomegalovirus serostatus (dated by TCRdb to between 2018 and 2021). Background on the whole study: The cohort included approximately 35 healthy adults from Belgium, of whom 9 were CMV seropositive and 24 were CMV seronegative. To replicate a published TCR-based CMV serostatus classifier, the researchers sequenced the CD4+ memory TCRbeta repertoires of a Belgian cohort whose cytomegalovirus serostatus was known. General study outcomes and caveats: Only CD4+CD45RO+ memory cells were sequenced, in contrast to the original study, in which naive and memory CD4+ and CD8+ populations were covered. On the Belgian cohort, the classifier based on the original framework reached a median bootstrapped AUC of approximately 0.95, with a 95% CI of 0.76-1.00. Among the 160 or so previously reported CMV-associated TCRbeta sequences, 67 showed up in the CD4+ memory repertoires, with each one found in between one and five individuals. For CMV serostatus prediction, a median bootstrapped AUC of 0.95 was reached with the original framework, and a median bootstrapped AUC of 0.91 was reached with a US-trained random forest. The results were interpreted as suggesting that the CMV-associated TCR signature is mostly present in the CD4+ memory repertoire.

As for this clone: Its antigen remains undetermined. No per-base quality is available; no much larger clone lies one base away.

Genomic DNA was extracted from sorted cells with the Quick-DNA Microprep Kit. TCRbeta DNA was amplified with the immunoSEQ hsTCRbeta kit following the manufacturer's protocol. TCRbeta libraries were sequenced on an Illumina MiSeq instrument. As for how the authors treated the data: Removing out-of-frame sequences left 2,204,828 distinct TCRbeta sequences, an average of roughly 67,000 per individual. Each individual was scored according to the count of 164 previously reported CMV-associated TCRbeta sequences and the total productive distinct TCRbeta count. A beta-binomial model was reimplemented in Python, and random forests from scikit-learn, run with default parameters, were trained on data from the US cohort. On the Belgian cohort, classifier performance was reported as the median AUC, along with percentile confidence intervals, across 10,000 bootstrap iterations. This immuneACCESS table, as held by TCRdb, lists in-frame sequences with V and J called but not all clones. Of the missing ones, under half trace to an unresolved V gene in checked studies; the others have no known cause. The DNA gave D and trimming, while V, J and clone size come from that table. The sample includes some 26,000 clones, with about three quarters observed a single time. Around 1% of the sample lies in the top ten.

A FACSAria II was used to sort memory CD4+ T cells, defined as single viable CD3+CD4+CD8-CD45RO+ cells. CMV serostatus was assessed using a Roche Elecsys assay, by which serum IgG against CMV pp150, pp28, p38 and p52 was detected. Following thawing, total CD4+ T cells were enriched through positive selection using CD4 magnetic microbeads. The samples came from a different study that was designed specifically to examine the CD4+ T cell memory repertoire. Following standard operating procedures, peripheral blood mononuclear cells were isolated and cryopreserved, while serum was kept at -80 degrees C. The staining used CD3-PerCP (BW264/56), CD4-APC (RPA-T4), CD45RO-PE (UCHT1) and CD8-Pacific Orange (3B5) antibodies, and Sytox blue was used to exclude non-viable cells. The sequenced sample was memory CD4+ T cells from blood. The TCR comes from an adult in good health and CMV-seronegative.

Here the CDR3 is given as CASSHSGQGRGEQFF. The DNA sequence is as follows: TGTGCCAGCTCCCATTCGGGACAGGGAAGGGGCGAGCAGTTCTTC. The chain was built from TRBV7-6 and TRBJ2-1; 9 nucleotides in the junction match TRBD1. Sequences SGHVS (CDR1) and FNYEAQ (CDR2) are obtained from the germline V gene. The CDR3 runs 15 amino acids, cysteine and phenylalanine included. Of the read, only the CDR3 DNA is kept; its 45 bases are in frame from base 1. Relative to germline, V is missing 8 bases and J is missing 10 bases, with 15 bases of the junction outside any gene match.